This T cell receptor beta chain was captured in a study of early T cells in non-severe SARS-CoV-2 infection. Study context: Sequencing was performed on bulk RNA from unsorted whole blood, leaving chains unpaired. Study outcomes and limitations: Anti-spike CD8 specificities were favored by VDJdb matching, whose results missed private and CD4 specificities.

Separate cDNA molecules each had unique molecular identifiers attached to them. Each CDR3 protein gets one entry after TCRdb re-called the 5' RACE reads with MiXCR. Found here are some 96,000 distinct CDR3 sequences, about 15% of them singletons; the top ten hold around 6%. In regard to this clonotype: The antigen is unknown.

With 5 bases removed from V and 4 bases from J, the gap between germline ends came to 14 bases. CDR1 SNHLY and CDR2 FYNNEI come from the germline V gene. The CDR3 spans 15 residues. Sequencing was done on a sample of whole blood. This chain links TRBV2 with TRBJ2-2; a weak D match, TRBD1 (6 bases). The receptor's source is an adult who was a healthcare worker with PCR-confirmed SARS-CoV-2 infection or an uninfected control (not recorded which). The CDR3 nucleotides are TGTGCCAGCAGTCCCGCCCCCAGGGGCACCGGGGAGCTGTTTTTT. Protein sequence: CASSPAPRGTGELFF.